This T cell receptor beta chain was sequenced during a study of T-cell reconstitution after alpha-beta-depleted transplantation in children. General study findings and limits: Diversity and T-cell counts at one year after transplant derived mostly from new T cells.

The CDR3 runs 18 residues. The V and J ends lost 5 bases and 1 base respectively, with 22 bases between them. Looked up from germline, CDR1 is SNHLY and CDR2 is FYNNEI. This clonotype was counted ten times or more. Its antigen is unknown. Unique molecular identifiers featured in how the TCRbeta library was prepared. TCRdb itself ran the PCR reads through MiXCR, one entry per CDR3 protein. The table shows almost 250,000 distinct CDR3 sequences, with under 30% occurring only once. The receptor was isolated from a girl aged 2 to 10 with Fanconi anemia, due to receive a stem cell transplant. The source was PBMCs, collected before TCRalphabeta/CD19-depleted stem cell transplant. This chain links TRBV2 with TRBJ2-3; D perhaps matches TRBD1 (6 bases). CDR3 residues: CASSLILGQQGGTDTQYF. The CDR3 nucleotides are TGTGCCAGCAGTCTCATCCTGGGGCAACAGGGAGGCACAGATACGCAGTATTTT.